Presented here are 5 T cell receptor beta chains from one specimen sequenced in a study of cytomegalovirus exposure and HLA in healthy donors. The assay was immunoSEQ multiplex PCR, and TCRdb's table has in-frame clones only and misses some. In the table there are 100,000 to 150,000 clones, more than 95% of which are singletons. Sequencing used PBMCs. These receptors were collected from a man between 18 and 35 years old in good health and CMV-seronegative.

J is TRBJ1-5 and V is TRBV6-5; D might be TRBD1 (5 bases). The germline V gene has CDR1 MNHEY and CDR2 SVGAGI. The V end was cut by 7 bases, the J end by 11 bases, with 12 bases between. The CDR3 has 11 amino acids. The CDR3 protein is CASTQGLAQHF. CDR3 in DNA: TGTGCCAGCACCCAGGGACTGGCCCAGCATTTT.

This clone has just one count. The chain joins TRBV7-3 to TRBJ2-1; 7 bases line up with TRBD2. The CDR3 is made up of 16 amino acids. With V trimmed by 1 base and J by 3 bases, 6 bases remained unmatched. From germline, CDR1 is SGHTA and CDR2 FQGTGA. CDR3 sequence: CASSLIGGSRYNEQFF. In nucleotides, the CDR3 is TGTGCCAGCAGCTTAATCGGCGGGAGCCGCTACAATGAGCAGTTCTTC.

The chain couples TRBV11-3 to TRBJ2-3; 8 bases are a match to TRBD2. Unmatched junction bases numbered 4, after V lost 3 bases and J lost 2 bases. Germline lookup yields CDR1 SGHNT and CDR2 YENEEA. The CDR3 runs 15 residues. The CDR3 spells CASSFREGPTDTQYF. The CDR3 DNA follows: TGTGCCAGCAGCTTCCGGGAGGGCCCCACAGATACGCAGTATTTT.

V gene TRBV7-2 combines with J gene TRBJ1-5; tentative D call: TRBD1 (5 bases). Germline V lookup: CDR1 SGHTA, CDR2 FQGNSA. The V and J ends lost 1 base and 0 bases respectively, with 10 bases between them. This CDR3 region has 16 residues. In nucleotides, the CDR3 is TGTGCCAGCAGCTTAGGACAGCCCTATAGCAATCAGCCCCAGCATTTT. It is translated as CASSLGQPYSNQPQHF.

This chain connects TRBV7-8 to TRBJ1-4; perhaps TRBD1 as D (5 bases). The germline V and J ends were trimmed by 0 bases and 6 bases, with 11 bases remaining between them. The CDR3 totals 15 residues. The germline V gene has CDR1 SGHVS and CDR2 FQNEAQ. The CDR3 region is CASSLAGGSDEKLFF. The CDR3 DNA is TGTGCCAGCAGCTTAGCGGGGGGGTCGGATGAAAAACTGTTTTTT.